This T cell receptor beta chain was found in a study of shared clonotypes between healthy human individuals. With respect to this clone: Antigen specificity is unknown. Other DNA sequences of this sample code for an identical CDR3.

V gave up 1 base and J gave up 3 bases; unmatched junction bases: 2. From germline, CDR1 is LGHNA and CDR2 YSLEER. The CDR3 length is 15 residues. Sequencing used immunoSEQ multiplex PCR; TCRdb keeps in-frame clones, though not all of them. This table holds about 2.1 million clones, 85% to 95% found once. Whole-study findings and limits: Rarefaction showed that sequencing of sorted subsets was incomplete (despite large depth). Non-shared clonotypes were found to have lower generation probabilities than the clonotypes that were shared by all four of the sorted-subset donors. Estimated richness was generally greater in naive than memory subsets.

Naive CD8 cells lacked CD45RO, underwent positive selection for CCR7 and left out terminally differentiated effector memory CD45RA+ cells. The TCR sequence derives from a man younger than 35 in good health. Some clones in this sample may be carry-over from other donors' samples. V usage is TRBV4-3 and J usage is TRBJ2-5; 10 nucleotides line up with TRBD1. Source material: naive CD8+ T cells from PBMCs. The CDR3 DNA is TGCGCCAGCAGCCAAGGGACAGGGGGAAAAGAGACCCAGTACTTC. This gives the protein CASSQGTGGKETQYF.